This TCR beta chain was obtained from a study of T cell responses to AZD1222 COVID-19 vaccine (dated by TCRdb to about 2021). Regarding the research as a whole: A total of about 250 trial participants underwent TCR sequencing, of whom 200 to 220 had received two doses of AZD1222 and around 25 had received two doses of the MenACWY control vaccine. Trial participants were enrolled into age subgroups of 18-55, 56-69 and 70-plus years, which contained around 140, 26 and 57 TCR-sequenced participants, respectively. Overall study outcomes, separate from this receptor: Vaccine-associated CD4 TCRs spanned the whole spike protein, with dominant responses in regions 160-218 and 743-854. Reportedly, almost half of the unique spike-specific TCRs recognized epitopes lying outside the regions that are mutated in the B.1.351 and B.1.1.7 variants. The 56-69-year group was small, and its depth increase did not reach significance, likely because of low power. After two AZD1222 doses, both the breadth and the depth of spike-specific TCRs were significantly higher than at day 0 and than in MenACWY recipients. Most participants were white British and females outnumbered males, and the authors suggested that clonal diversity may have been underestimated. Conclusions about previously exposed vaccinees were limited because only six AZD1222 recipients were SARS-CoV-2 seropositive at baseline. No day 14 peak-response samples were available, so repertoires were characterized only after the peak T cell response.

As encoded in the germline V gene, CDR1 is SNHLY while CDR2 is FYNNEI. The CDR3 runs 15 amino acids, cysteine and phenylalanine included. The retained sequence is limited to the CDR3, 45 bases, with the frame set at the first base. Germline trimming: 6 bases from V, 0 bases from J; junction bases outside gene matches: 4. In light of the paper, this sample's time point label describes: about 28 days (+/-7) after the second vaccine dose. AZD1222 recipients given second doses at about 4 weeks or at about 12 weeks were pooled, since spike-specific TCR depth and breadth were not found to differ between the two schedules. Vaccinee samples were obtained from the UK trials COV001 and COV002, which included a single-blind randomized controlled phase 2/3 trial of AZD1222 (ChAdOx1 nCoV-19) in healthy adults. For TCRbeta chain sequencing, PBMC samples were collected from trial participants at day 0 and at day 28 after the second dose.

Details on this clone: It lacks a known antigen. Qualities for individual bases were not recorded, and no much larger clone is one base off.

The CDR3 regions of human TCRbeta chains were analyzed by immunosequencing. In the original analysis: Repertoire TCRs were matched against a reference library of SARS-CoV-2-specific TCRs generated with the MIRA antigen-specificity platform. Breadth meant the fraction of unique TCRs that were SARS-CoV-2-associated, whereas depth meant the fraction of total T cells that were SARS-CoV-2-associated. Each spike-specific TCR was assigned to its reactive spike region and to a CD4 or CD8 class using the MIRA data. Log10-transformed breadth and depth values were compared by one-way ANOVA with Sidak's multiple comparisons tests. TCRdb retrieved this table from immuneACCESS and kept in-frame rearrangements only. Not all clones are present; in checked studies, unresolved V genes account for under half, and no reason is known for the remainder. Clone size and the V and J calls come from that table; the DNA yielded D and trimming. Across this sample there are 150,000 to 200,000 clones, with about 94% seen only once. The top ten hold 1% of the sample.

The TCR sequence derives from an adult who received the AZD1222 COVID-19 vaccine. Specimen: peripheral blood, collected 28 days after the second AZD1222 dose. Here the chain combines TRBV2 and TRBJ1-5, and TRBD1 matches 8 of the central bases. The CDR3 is CASRTGGYSNQPQHF. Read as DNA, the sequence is TGTGCCAGCAGAACAGGGGGGTATAGCAATCAGCCCCAGCATTTT.